The TCR beta chain under discussion was sequenced for a study of cytomegalovirus exposure and HLA in healthy donors. General study points: The study recorded 164 TCR beta chains that were cytomegalovirus-associated. V segments that were indistinguishable, TRBV6-2 and TRBV6-3 among them, were omitted from analysis.

This CDR3 has 17 amino acids. In germline, CDR1 is SGHVS, CDR2 FQNEAQ. V lost 0 bases, J lost 2 bases, and 8 bases stayed unmatched. 13 Jbeta primers and 60 Vbeta primers were used for the PCR. TCRdb's copy holds only in-frame clones and misses some; the assay was immunoSEQ multiplex PCR. The table records about 110,000 clones, 70% of them present only once. Note on this clone: What it binds is unknown.

The sequence derives from a young man in good health and CMV-seropositive. The sequenced sample consisted of PBMCs. The chain combines TRBV7-8 with TRBJ2-7; TRBD1 matches at 9 bases. CDR3 in DNA: TGTGCCAGCAGCTTAGCCTCGACAGGGGGTAGCCCCTACGAGCAGTACTTC. Amino acids: CASSLASTGGSPYEQYF.